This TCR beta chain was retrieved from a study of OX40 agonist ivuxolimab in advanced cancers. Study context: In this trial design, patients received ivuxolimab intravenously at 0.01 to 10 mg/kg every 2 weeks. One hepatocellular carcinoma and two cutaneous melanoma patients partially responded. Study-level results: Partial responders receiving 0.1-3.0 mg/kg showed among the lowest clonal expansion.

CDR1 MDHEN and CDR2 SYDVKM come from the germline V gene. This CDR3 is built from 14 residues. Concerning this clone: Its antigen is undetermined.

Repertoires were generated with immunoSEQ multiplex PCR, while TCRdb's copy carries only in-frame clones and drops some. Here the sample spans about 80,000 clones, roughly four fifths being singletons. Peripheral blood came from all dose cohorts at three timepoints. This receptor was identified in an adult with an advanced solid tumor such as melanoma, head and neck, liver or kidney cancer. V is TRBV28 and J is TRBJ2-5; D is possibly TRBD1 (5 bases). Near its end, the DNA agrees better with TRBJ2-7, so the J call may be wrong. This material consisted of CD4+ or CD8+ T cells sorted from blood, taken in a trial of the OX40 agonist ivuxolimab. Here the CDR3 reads CASSTSQVPYEQYF. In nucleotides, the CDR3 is TGTGCCAGCAGTACCTCACAGGTTCCCTACGAGCAGTACTTC.